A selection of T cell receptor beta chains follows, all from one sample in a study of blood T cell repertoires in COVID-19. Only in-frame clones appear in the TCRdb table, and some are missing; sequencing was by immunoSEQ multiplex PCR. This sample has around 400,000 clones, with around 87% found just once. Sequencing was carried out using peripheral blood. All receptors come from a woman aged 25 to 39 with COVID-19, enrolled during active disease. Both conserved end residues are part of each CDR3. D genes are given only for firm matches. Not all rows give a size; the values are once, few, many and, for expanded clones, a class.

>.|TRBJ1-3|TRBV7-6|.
CASSLAGGISGNTIYF
TGTGCCAGCAGCTTAGCGGGAGGGATCTCTGGAAACACCATATATTTT
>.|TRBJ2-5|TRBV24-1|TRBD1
CATSEWTGGQETQYF
TGTGCCACCAGTGAATGGACAGGGGGCCAAGAGACCCAGTACTTC
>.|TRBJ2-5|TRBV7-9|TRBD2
CASSPGTSGAFTKETQYF
TGTGCCAGCAGCCCAGGGACTAGCGGGGCCTTTACAAAAGAGACCCAGTACTTC
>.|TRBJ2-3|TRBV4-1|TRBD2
CASSQASGVLDTQYF
TGCGCCAGCAGCCAGGCTAGCGGGGTATTGGATACGCAGTATTTT
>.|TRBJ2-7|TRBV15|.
CATSRDLPLEQYF
TGTGCCACCAGCAGAGATCTCCCCCTCGAGCAGTACTTC
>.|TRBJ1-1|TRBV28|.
CASSLQGSTEAFF
TGTGCCAGCAGTTTGCAGGGGTCCACTGAAGCTTTCTTT
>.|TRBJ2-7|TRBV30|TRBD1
CAWSSGGDISEQYF
TGTGCCTGGAGCTCAGGGGGAGATATTAGCGAGCAGTACTTC
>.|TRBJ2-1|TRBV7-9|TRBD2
CASSFRLAGIYNEQFF
TGTGCCAGCAGCTTCCGACTAGCGGGGATCTACAATGAGCAGTTCTTC
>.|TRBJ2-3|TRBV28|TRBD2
CASSLFGGTSYRTDTQYF
TGTGCCAGCAGTTTATTCGGGGGGACTAGCTACCGCACAGATACGCAGTATTTT
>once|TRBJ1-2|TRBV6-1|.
CASSEESSYGYTF
TGTGCCAGCAGTGAAGAGTCCAGCTATGGCTACACCTTC
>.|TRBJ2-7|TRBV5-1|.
CASSLGPSLSSYEQYF
TGCGCCAGCAGCTTGGGTCCTAGCCTTAGTTCCTACGAGCAGTACTTC
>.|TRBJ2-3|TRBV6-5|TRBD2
CASSLAGGPGDTQYF
TGTGCCAGCAGTTTAGCGGGAGGGCCGGGAGATACGCAGTATTTT
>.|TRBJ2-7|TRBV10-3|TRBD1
CATTGGTYEQYF
TGTGCCACCACAGGGGGAACCTACGAGCAGTACTTC
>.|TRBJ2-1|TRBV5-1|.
CASSATLALSNEQFF
TGCGCCAGCAGCGCTACCCTAGCCCTCTCCAATGAGCAGTTCTTC
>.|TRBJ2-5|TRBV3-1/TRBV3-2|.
CASRAGTRAQYF
TGTGCCAGCAGGGCCGGGACAAGGGCCCAGTACTTC
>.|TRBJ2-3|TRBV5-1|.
CASSSETVNTQYF
TGCGCCAGCAGCTCGGAGACAGTCAATACGCAGTATTTT
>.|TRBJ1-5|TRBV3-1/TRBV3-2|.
CASSLNIRNQPQHF
TGTGCCAGCAGCCTTAATATCAGGAATCAGCCCCAGCATTTT
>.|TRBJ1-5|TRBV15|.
CATSRDLYAPAQHF
TGTGCCACCAGCAGAGATCTTTATGCCCCGGCCCAGCATTTT
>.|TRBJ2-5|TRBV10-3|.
CASSGEGGETQYF
TGTGCCTCAAGCGGGGAGGGGGGAGAGACCCAGTACTTC
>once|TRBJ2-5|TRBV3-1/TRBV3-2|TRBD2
CASSQRSGGQETQYF
TGTGCCAGCAGCCAACGTAGCGGGGGCCAAGAGACCCAGTACTTC
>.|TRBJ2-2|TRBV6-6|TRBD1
CASSPTGTGLNTGELFF
TGTGCCAGCAGTCCAACCGGGACAGGGCTGAACACCGGGGAGCTGTTTTTT
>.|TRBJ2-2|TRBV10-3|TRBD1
CAISALTGGTGELFF
TGTGCCATCAGTGCCTTGACAGGGGGGACCGGGGAGCTGTTTTTT
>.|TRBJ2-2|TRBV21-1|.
CAVTGANGELFF
TGTGCCGTCACAGGGGCGAACGGGGAGCTGTTTTTT
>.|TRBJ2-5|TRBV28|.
CASSSRGRDFGGETQYF
TGTGCCAGCAGTTCGAGGGGGCGGGATTTTGGTGGCGAGACCCAGTACTTC
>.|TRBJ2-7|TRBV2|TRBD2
CASRVLVAGGGEQYF
TGTGCCAGCAGGGTTCTCGTAGCGGGAGGGGGCGAGCAGTACTTC
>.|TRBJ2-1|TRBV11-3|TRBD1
CASSLGPGTGGNEQFF
TGTGCCAGCAGCTTAGGTCCCGGGACAGGCGGCAATGAGCAGTTCTTC
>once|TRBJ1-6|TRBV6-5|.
CASSYDSPNSPLHF
TGTGCCAGCAGTTACGACAGCCCAAATTCACCCCTCCACTTT
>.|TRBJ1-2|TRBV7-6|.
CASSLGAGRYNYGYTF
TGTGCCAGCAGCTTAGGTGCGGGGCGTTATAACTATGGCTACACCTTC
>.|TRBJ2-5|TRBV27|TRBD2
CASSPKGASGRAGETQYF
TGTGCCAGCAGCCCTAAAGGGGCTAGCGGGAGGGCCGGGGAGACCCAGTACTTC
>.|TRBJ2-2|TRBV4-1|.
CASSQAPIRQANTGELFF
TGCGCCAGCAGCCAAGCCCCGATTAGACAGGCGAACACCGGGGAGCTGTTTTTT
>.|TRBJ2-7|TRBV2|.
CASSGSGDEQYF
TGTGCCAGCAGTGGATCGGGGGACGAGCAGTACTTC
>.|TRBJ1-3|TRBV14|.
CASSQEEARWAGNTIYF
TGTGCCAGCAGCCAAGAAGAGGCGCGGTGGGCTGGAAACACCATATATTTT
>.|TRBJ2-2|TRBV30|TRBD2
CAWSELAAGTGELFF
TGTGCCTGGAGTGAGCTAGCGGCAGGGACCGGGGAGCTGTTTTTT
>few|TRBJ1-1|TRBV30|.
CAWKGMGGNTEAFF
TGTGCCTGGAAAGGGATGGGGGGGAACACTGAAGCTTTCTTT
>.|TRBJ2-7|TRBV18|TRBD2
CASSPSASGDYEQYF
TGTGCCAGCTCACCATCAGCTAGCGGAGACTACGAGCAGTACTTC
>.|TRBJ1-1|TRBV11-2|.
CASSLSISGTEAFF
TGTGCCAGCAGCTTGTCAATCTCGGGCACTGAAGCTTTCTTT
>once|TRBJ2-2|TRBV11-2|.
CASSLEDAQGSSGELFF
TGTGCCAGCAGCTTAGAGGATGCTCAGGGGAGTTCCGGGGAGCTGTTTTTT
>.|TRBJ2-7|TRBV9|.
CASSVATPGYEQYF
TGTGCCAGCAGCGTAGCTACCCCAGGCTACGAGCAGTACTTC
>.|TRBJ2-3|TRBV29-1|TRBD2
CSVVNPGLAGGTDTQYF
TGCAGCGTTGTCAATCCAGGACTAGCGGGAGGAACAGATACGCAGTATTTT
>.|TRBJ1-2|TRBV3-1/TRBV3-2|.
CASSSRTVNGYTF
TGTGCCAGCAGCTCCCGGACTGTTAATGGCTACACCTTC
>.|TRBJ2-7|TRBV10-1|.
CASSDSGSYEQYF
TGCGCCAGCAGTGATAGCGGCTCCTACGAGCAGTACTTC
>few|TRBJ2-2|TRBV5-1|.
CASATAGTHTGELFF
TGCGCCAGCGCCACGGCAGGTACACACACCGGGGAGCTGTTTTTT